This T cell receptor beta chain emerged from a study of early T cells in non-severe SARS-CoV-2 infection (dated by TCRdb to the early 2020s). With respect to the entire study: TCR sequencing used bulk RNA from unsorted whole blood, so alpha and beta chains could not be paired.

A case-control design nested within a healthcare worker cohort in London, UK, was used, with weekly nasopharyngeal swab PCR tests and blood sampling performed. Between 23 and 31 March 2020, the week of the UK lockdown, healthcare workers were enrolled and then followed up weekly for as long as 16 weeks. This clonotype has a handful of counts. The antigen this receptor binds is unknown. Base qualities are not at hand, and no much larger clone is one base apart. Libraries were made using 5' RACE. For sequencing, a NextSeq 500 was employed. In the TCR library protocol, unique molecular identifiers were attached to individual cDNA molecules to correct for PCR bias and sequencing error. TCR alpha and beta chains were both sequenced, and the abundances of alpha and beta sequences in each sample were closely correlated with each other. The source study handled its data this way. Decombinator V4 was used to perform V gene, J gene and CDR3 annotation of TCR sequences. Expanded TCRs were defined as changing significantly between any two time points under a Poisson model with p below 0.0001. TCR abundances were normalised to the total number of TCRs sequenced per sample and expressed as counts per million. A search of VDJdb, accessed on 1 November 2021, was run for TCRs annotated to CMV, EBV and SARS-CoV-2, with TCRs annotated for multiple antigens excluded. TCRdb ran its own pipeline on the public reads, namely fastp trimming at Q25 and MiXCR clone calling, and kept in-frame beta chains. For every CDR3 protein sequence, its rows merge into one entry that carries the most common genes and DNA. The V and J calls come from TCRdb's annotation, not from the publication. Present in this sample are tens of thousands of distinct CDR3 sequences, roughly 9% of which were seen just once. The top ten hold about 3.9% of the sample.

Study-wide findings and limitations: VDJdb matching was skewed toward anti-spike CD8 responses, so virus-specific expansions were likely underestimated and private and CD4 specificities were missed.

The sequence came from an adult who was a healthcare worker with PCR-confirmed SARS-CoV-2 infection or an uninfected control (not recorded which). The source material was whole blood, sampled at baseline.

The CDR3 amino acid sequence is: CSALRTANTYEQYF. In nucleotide form, the sequence is TGCAGTGCTTTACGGACAGCAAATACCTACGAGCAGTACTTC. This sequence uses TRBV20-1 and TRBJ2-7; the D gene is perhaps TRBD1, on 6 matching bases. The germline ends are 16 bases apart after V is trimmed by 5 bases and J by 2 bases. CDR1 DFQATT and CDR2 SNEGSKA are derived from the germline V gene (reference sequence). The CDR3 has 14 amino acids, counting the end cysteine and phenylalanine. The entry retains the CDR3 DNA only, 42 bases that are in frame from base 1.